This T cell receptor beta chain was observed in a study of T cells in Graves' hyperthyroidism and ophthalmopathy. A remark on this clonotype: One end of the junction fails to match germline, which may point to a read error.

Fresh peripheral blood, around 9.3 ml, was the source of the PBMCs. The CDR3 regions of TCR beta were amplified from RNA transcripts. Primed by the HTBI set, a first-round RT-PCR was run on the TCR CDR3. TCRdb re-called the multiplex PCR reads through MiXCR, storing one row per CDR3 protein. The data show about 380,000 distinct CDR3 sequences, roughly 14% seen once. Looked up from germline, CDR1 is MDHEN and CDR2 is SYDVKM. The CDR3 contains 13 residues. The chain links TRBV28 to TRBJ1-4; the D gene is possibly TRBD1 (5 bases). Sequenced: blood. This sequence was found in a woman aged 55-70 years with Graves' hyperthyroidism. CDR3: CASRQATNERLFF. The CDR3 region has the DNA TGTGCCAGCAGACAGGCAACTAATGAAAGACTGTTTTTT.